The 32 T cell receptor beta chains presented below share a single source sample, sequenced in a study of shared clonotypes between healthy human individuals. CD45RO-negative CD8 cells positively selected for CCR7 made up the naive population, which excluded terminally differentiated effector memory CD45RA+ cells. The method was immunoSEQ multiplex PCR; TCRdb's version includes in-frame clones alone and lacks a portion of them. The sample yields about 800,000 clones, approximately 96% seen once. Sequenced sample: naive CD8+ T cells sorted from blood. These receptor sequences come from a man aged 30-40 years in good health.

A single count supports this clone. The J gene is TRBJ2-7, the V gene TRBV5-1; TRBD1 aligns across 8 bases. The CDR3 runs to 14 residues. Germline V gives CDR1 SGHRS, CDR2 YFSETQ. The ends lost 3 bases at V and 2 bases at J; junction bases unmatched: 4. The CDR3 coding sequence is TGCGCCAGCAGCTGGACAGGGTCGGCCTACGAGCAGTACTTC. Amino acid sequence: CASSWTGSAYEQYF.

V gene TRBV5-1 combines with J gene TRBJ1-1; D ambiguous. Per the germline V gene, CDR1 is SGHRS and CDR2 is YFSETQ. This CDR3 region has 12 residues. V was pared by 4 bases and J by 0 bases, with 4 bases between. CDR3 sequence reads: CASSALNTEAFF. The CDR3, as DNA: TGCGCCAGCAGCGCACTGAACACTGAAGCTTTCTTT.

A word on this clone: At the DNA level, this CDR3 is encoded by other sequences in the same sample as well. The gene calls are TRBV7-6 and TRBJ2-3, with D possibly TRBD2 on 5 matching bases. This CDR3 spans 14 amino acids. Germline assignment: CDR1 SGHVS and CDR2 FNYEAQ. V lost 5 bases to trimming and J lost 1 base, with 10 bases between them. CDR3 in amino acids: CASSLAGGTDTQYF. Written as DNA, the CDR3 is TGTGCCAGCAGCCTGGCGGGTGGCACAGATACGCAGTATTTT.

This chain uses TRBV2 with TRBJ1-1, with D possibly matching TRBD1 (6 bases). CDR3 length equals 14 residues. The V end was cut by 6 bases, the J end by 2 bases, with 13 bases between. Germline assignment: CDR1 SNHLY and CDR2 FYNNEI. CDR3 DNA: TGTGCCAGCAGCACAGGGACACTAAACACTGAAGCTTTCTTT. Protein: CASSTGTLNTEAFF.

The V gene is TRBV7-8, the J gene TRBJ2-7; the D is unclear. The CDR3 covers 13 residues. The germline V gene has CDR1 SGHVS and CDR2 FQNEAQ. Trimming removed 3 bases at V and 6 bases at J, with 12 bases between. CDR3 DNA sequence: TGTGCCAGCAGCTTCGGTGGGGTCGGCGAGCAGTACTTC. It yields the protein CASSFGGVGEQYF.

The V call is TRBV7-8, the J call TRBJ2-7; unclear D gene. Germline assignment: CDR1 SGHVS and CDR2 FQNEAQ. Trimming removed 1 base at V and 5 bases at J, with 12 bases between. The CDR3 is 14 amino acids. CDR3: CASSLGGSRDEQYF. The CDR3 nucleotides read TGTGCCAGCAGCTTAGGTGGATCCCGAGACGAGCAGTACTTC.

This chain's CDR3 is CASSFRLVGYEQYF. The CDR3 nucleotides are TGTGCCAGCAGTTTTCGACTCGTCGGGTACGAGCAGTACTTC. The rearrangement links TRBV28 to TRBJ2-7; D gene uncertain. This CDR3 contains 14 residues. V lost 3 bases to trimming and J lost 4 bases, with 13 bases between them. Per germline, CDR1 MDHEN and CDR2 SYDVKM.

With regard to this clone: A read error may account for a junction end that differs from germline. The rearrangement uses TRBV9 and TRBJ2-1; D is perhaps TRBD2 (6 bases). This CDR3 has 8 residues. The V gene's germline CDR1 is SGDLS and CDR2 YYNGEE. The CDR3 sequence: CASSPGVF. The CDR3 nucleotides read TGTGCCAGCAGCCCGGGGGTCTTC.

The genes are TRBV28 and TRBJ2-3; 7 bases agree with TRBD2. The CDR3 has 15 residues. V lost 3 bases and J lost 2; bases outside the gene matches: 5. The germline CDR1 and CDR2 sequences are MDHEN and SYDVKM. CDR3 residues: CASSLAGEFTDTQYF. The CDR3 nucleotides are TGTGCCAGCAGTTTGGCGGGAGAGTTCACAGATACGCAGTATTTT. Based on the CDR3 plus reference TRBV28 and TRBJ2-3, the full variable domain is DVKVTQSSRYLVKRTGEKVFLECVQDMDHENMFWYRQDPGLGLRLIYFSYDVKMKEKGDIPEGYSVSREKKERFSLILESASTNQTSMYLCASSLAGEFTDTQYFGPGTRLTVL.

This clone was counted once. This chain uses TRBV15 with TRBJ2-7; 8 bases match TRBD1. The CDR3 covers 12 residues. CDR1 and CDR2 from the germline V gene are LNHNV and YYDKDF (reference sequence). The J segment lost 6 bases and the V segment lost 5 bases, leaving 3 bases of the junction unmatched. This CDR3 is CATSGDRGEQYF. CDR3 DNA: TGTGCCACCAGCGGCGACAGGGGCGAGCAGTACTTC.

The chain links TRBV4-1 to TRBJ2-2; TRBD2 matches at 10 bases. With V trimmed by 4 bases and J by 3 bases, 2 bases remained unmatched. The CDR3 is 15 amino acids. Germline V CDR1 and CDR2: MGHRA, YSYEKL. CDR3 loop: CASSRLAGHTGELFF. The CDR3 DNA follows: TGCGCCAGCAGCCGACTAGCGGGCCACACCGGGGAGCTGTTTTTT.

This rearrangement joins TRBV4-3 to TRBJ2-1; no firm D call. CDR1 and CDR2 from the germline V gene are LGHNA and YSLEER. There are 14 residues in the CDR3. V was clipped by 0 bases and J by 3 bases, with 6 bases between them. CDR3 in amino acids: CASSQDGNYNEQFF. The CDR3 coding sequence is TGCGCCAGCAGCCAAGATGGAAACTACAATGAGCAGTTCTTC.

The V and J genes are TRBV27 and TRBJ2-7; D unclear. CDR3 size: 12 residues. Looked up from germline, CDR1 is MNHEY and CDR2 is SMNVEV (reference sequence). V shed 1 base and J shed 5 bases, with 6 bases lying between them. For the CDR3, the DNA is TGTGCCAGCAGTTTATATGGCAACGAGCAGTACTTC. This translates into CASSLYGNEQYF.

The V gene is TRBV2, the J gene TRBJ2-3, with 8 bases fitting TRBD2. Germline CDR1 is SNHLY and CDR2 is FYNNEI. V shed 6 bases, J shed 0 bases, and the junction held 8 bases outside the gene matches. The CDR3 sequence is 16 residues long. The CDR3 is CASRRSGGSSTDTQYF. In nucleotides, the CDR3 is TGTGCCAGCAGGAGGAGCGGGGGATCCAGCACAGATACGCAGTATTTT.

A single count supports this clone. V is TRBV19 and J is TRBJ2-1; D is ambiguous. V was cut by 9 bases and J by 5 bases, with 14 bases left in between. This CDR3 is built from 13 residues. CDR1 and CDR2 (germline): LNHDA, SQIVND (reference sequence). The CDR3 coding sequence is TGTGCCAGCATGTCGAACCTCAACAATGAGCAGTTCTTC. It translates to CASMSNLNNEQFF.

The chain carries TRBV11-2 and TRBJ2-7; maybe TRBD1 (5 bases). The CDR3 has 12 residues. The V gene's germline CDR1 is SGHAT and CDR2 FQNNGV. Trimming cost V 2 bases and J 3 bases, with 5 bases left between them. The CDR3 DNA follows: TGTGCCAGCAGCTTAAGGGGCTACGAGCAGTACTTC. This translates into CASSLRGYEQYF.

On this clone itself: This CDR3 is also generated by other DNA sequences in the sample. The chain is built from TRBV27 and TRBJ2-1; unclear D gene. V was shortened by 3 bases and J by 1 base, with 13 bases between the two germline ends. This CDR3 spans 16 amino acids. Per germline, CDR1 MNHEY and CDR2 SMNVEV (reference sequence). CDR3: CASSFSARSSYNEQFF. DNA of the CDR3: TGTGCCAGCAGTTTTTCTGCCCGGTCGTCCTACAATGAGCAGTTCTTC.

The count of this clone is one. The gene calls are TRBV28 and TRBJ2-3, with D hard to call. The V gene lost 2 bases and the J gene lost 2 bases, with 5 bases spanning the gap. The germline gives CDR1 MDHEN, CDR2 SYDVKM. This CDR3 is built from 13 residues. CDR3 protein: CASSLGHTDTQYF. In DNA form, the CDR3 reads TGTGCCAGCAGTTTAGGGCACACAGATACGCAGTATTTT.

V is TRBV27 and J is TRBJ2-5; 9 bases fit TRBD2. The CDR3 contains 17 residues. With V trimmed by 5 bases and J by 5 bases, 15 bases remained unmatched. The germline V gene encodes CDR1 MNHEY and CDR2 SMNVEV (reference sequence). The CDR3: CASSTRKSGRLGETQYF. CDR3 nucleotides: TGTGCCAGCAGTACCCGCAAGAGCGGGAGGCTTGGGGAGACCCAGTACTTC.

The chain carries TRBV27 and TRBJ2-7; D gene unclear. The ends were cut back, 5 bases at V and 2 bases at J, with 10 bases in the middle. This CDR3 is 13 amino acids long. Germline CDR1 and CDR2: MNHEY and SMNVEV (reference sequence). CDR3 amino acids: CASSERITYEQYF. CDR3 DNA: TGTGCCAGCAGTGAACGGATAACCTACGAGCAGTACTTC.

The rearrangement uses TRBV9 and TRBJ2-1; 10 bases line up with TRBD2. Germline-derived CDR1 and CDR2 are SGDLS and YYNGEE. V dropped 2 bases and J dropped 0; count of bases not matched to a gene: 2. This CDR3 is 16 amino acids long. CDR3 residues: CASSVSSGSSYNEQFF. As DNA, the CDR3 is TGTGCCAGCAGCGTTTCTAGCGGGAGCTCCTACAATGAGCAGTTCTTC.

This chain links TRBV27 with TRBJ2-1; 9 positions match TRBD1. The length of the CDR3 is 14 residues. Germline loops: CDR1 MNHEY, CDR2 SMNVEV (reference sequence). With V trimmed by 6 bases and J by 4 bases, 4 bases remained unmatched. CDR3 DNA sequence: TGTGCCAGCAGCTGGGACAGGGCATACAATGAGCAGTTCTTC. It codes for CASSWDRAYNEQFF.

The chain recombines TRBV5-5 with TRBJ2-5; possible D gene TRBD1, 7 bases. V lost 0 bases to trimming and J lost 6 bases, with 15 bases between them. The length of the CDR3 is 15 residues. Germline CDR1 reads SGHKS; CDR2 reads YYEKEE (reference sequence). CDR3 in amino acids: CASSLEAGGRKTQYF. CDR3 sequence (DNA): TGTGCCAGCAGCTTGGAAGCAGGGGGGCGGAAGACCCAGTACTTC.

V and J are TRBV4-1 and TRBJ2-5; 10 bases are a match to TRBD2. V dropped 3 bases and J dropped 3; count of bases not matched to a gene: 1. CDR3 length: 14 residues. Germline V gene lookup returns CDR1 MGHRA and CDR2 YSYEKL. The CDR3 here is CASSHLAGEETQYF. The CDR3 coding sequence is TGCGCCAGCAGCCACCTAGCGGGAGAAGAGACCCAGTACTTC.

The V call is TRBV2, the J call TRBJ1-5; possibly TRBD1 for D (5 bases). The CDR3 runs to 16 residues. Trimming stripped 8 bases from V and 3 bases from J, with 20 bases between. CDR1 and CDR2 from the germline V gene are SNHLY and FYNNEI. CDR3 loop: CASGPRGQGLNQPQHF. The CDR3 DNA is TGTGCCAGCGGCCCCCGGGGCCAAGGGCTCAATCAGCCCCAGCATTTT.

This chain joins TRBV6-6 and TRBJ2-1; 7 nucleotides line up with TRBD2. The germline V gene has CDR1 MNHNY and CDR2 SVGAGI (reference sequence). This CDR3 comprises 15 residues. V shed 2 bases, J shed 5 bases, and the junction held 6 bases outside the gene matches. In nucleotides, the CDR3 is TGTGCCAGCAGTTACGGGGGGGGATATAACAATGAGCAGTTCTTC. As protein: CASSYGGGYNNEQFF.

V is TRBV5-8 and J is TRBJ2-5; D is possibly TRBD1 or TRBD2 (5 bases each). The CDR3 spans 15 residues. Trimming pared 0 bases from V and 10 bases from J, leaving 19 bases between. Germline V lookup: CDR1 SGHTS, CDR2 YDEGEE. This CDR3 is CASSLGQATGQRQYF. CDR3 coding DNA: TGTGCCAGCAGCTTGGGACAAGCAACGGGGCAGCGCCAGTACTTC. The whole variable domain, filled in from reference TRBV5-8 and TRBJ2-5, reads EAGVTQSPTHLIKTRGQQATLRCSPISGHTSVYWYQQALGLGLQFLLWYDEGEERNRGNFPPRFSGRQFPNYSSELNVNALELEDSALYLCASSLGQATGQRQYFGPGTRLLVL.

This clone was recorded once. This chain connects TRBV7-8 to TRBJ2-7; D possibly corresponds to TRBD1 (6 bases). V was clipped by 1 base and J by 1 base, with 11 bases between them. This CDR3 spans 15 amino acids. Germline V gives CDR1 SGHVS, CDR2 FQNEAQ. The CDR3 reads CASSLEGTRSYEQYF. For the CDR3, the DNA is TGTGCCAGCAGCTTAGAGGGGACAAGATCCTACGAGCAGTACTTC.

The rearrangement links TRBV27 to TRBJ2-3; 9 bases map to TRBD1. Germline CDR1 and CDR2: MNHEY and SMNVEV (reference sequence). The CDR3 length is 15 residues. The junction had 7 bases not matched to a gene; V was cut back by 5 bases and J by 4 bases. The CDR3: CASSTGQGLPDTQYF. The CDR3 DNA is TGTGCCAGCAGTACGGGACAGGGTTTGCCAGATACGCAGTATTTT.

The chain employs TRBV11-3 and TRBJ2-7; no clear D. The CDR3 runs 13 residues. The germline gives CDR1 SGHNT, CDR2 YENEEA. Trimming shortened V by 3 bases and J by 0 bases, and 6 bases separated the two germline ends. The CDR3, as DNA: TGTGCCAGCAGCTTGGCTGGCTCCTACGAGCAGTACTTC. Translation: CASSLAGSYEQYF. Drawing the rest from reference TRBV11-3 and TRBJ2-7, the complete variable domain is EAGVVQSPRYKIIEKKQPVAFWCNPISGHNTLYWYLQNLGQGPELLIRYENEEAVDDSQLPKDRFSAERLKGVDSTLKIQPAELGDSAVYLCASSLAGSYEQYFGPGTRLTVT.

This chain uses TRBV28 with TRBJ2-3, with TRBD2 matching over 10 bases. V lost 4 bases to trimming and J lost 2 bases; unmatched junction nucleotides: 12. Germline CDR1 is MDHEN and CDR2 is SYDVKM. The CDR3 extends over 18 amino acids. The CDR3 DNA follows: TGTGCCAGCAGTTCTCGACTAGCGGGCCCTATAAACACAGATACGCAGTATTTT. Amino acid sequence: CASSSRLAGPINTDTQYF. Variable domain in full (rest from reference TRBV28 and TRBJ2-3): DVKVTQSSRYLVKRTGEKVFLECVQDMDHENMFWYRQDPGLGLRLIYFSYDVKMKEKGDIPEGYSVSREKKERFSLILESASTNQTSMYLCASSSRLAGPINTDTQYFGPGTRLTVL.

This chain links TRBV7-2 with TRBJ2-1; tentatively, D is TRBD2 (6 bases). V gave up 3 bases and J gave up 9 bases, with 9 bases separating them. Germline CDR1 and CDR2: SGHTA and FQGNSA. The CDR3 sequence is 12 residues long. CDR3 residues: CASSFDGSEQFF. The CDR3 DNA is TGTGCCAGCAGCTTTGACGGGAGTGAGCAGTTCTTC.